This TCR beta chain was found in a study of control samples from healthy donors and cancer patients. CDR3 length: 12 residues. Germline V CDR1 and CDR2: MDHEN, SYDVKM. V was clipped by 6 bases and J by 1 base, with 3 bases between them. TCRdb keeps only in-frame clones here, not all; method: immunoSEQ multiplex PCR. Of about 95,000 clones listed, about nine tenths are singletons. This sequence was found in a woman in her seventies in good health. The chain is built from TRBV28 and TRBJ2-2; D is undetermined. The specimen was blood. The CDR3 reads CASRKNTGELFF. Written as DNA, the CDR3 is TGTGCCAGCAGGAAGAACACCGGGGAGCTGTTTTTT.